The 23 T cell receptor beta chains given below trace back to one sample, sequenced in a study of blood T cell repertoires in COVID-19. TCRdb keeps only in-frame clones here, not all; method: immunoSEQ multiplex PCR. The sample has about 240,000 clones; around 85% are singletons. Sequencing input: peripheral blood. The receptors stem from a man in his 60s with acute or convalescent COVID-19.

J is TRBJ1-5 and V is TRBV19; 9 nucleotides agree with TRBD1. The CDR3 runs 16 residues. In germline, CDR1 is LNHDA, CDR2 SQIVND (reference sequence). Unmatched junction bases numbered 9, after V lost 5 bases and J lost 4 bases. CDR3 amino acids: CASSVWDRASNQPQHF. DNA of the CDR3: TGTGCCAGTAGTGTGTGGGACAGGGCCTCTAATCAGCCCCAGCATTTT.

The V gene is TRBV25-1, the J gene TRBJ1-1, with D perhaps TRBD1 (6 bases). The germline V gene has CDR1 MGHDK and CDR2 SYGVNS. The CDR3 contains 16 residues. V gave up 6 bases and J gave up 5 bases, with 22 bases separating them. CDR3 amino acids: CASSRPLGRGTTEAFF. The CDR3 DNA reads TGTGCCAGCAGCCGCCCCCTGGGCAGGGGTACAACTGAAGCTTTCTTT.

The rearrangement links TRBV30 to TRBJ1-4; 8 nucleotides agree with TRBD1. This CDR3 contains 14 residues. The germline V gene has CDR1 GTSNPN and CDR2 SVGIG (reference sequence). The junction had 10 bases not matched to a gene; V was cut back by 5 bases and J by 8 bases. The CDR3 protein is CAWHQGAEGEKLFF. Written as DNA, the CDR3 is TGTGCCTGGCACCAGGGGGCGGAGGGAGAAAAACTGTTTTTT.

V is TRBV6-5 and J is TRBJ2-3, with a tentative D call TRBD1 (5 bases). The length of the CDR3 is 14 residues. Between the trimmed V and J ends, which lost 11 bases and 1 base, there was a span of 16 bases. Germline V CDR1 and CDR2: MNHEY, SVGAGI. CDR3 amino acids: CAGNEGVGTDTQYF. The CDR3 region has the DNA TGTGCCGGCAACGAAGGGGTAGGCACAGATACGCAGTATTTT.

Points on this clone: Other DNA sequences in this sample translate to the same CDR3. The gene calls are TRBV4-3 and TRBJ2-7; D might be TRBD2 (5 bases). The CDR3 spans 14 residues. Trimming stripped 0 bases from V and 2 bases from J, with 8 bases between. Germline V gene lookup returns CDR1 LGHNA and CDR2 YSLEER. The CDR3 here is CASSQDRGAYEQYF. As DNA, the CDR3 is TGCGCCAGCAGCCAAGATCGGGGAGCCTACGAGCAGTACTTC.

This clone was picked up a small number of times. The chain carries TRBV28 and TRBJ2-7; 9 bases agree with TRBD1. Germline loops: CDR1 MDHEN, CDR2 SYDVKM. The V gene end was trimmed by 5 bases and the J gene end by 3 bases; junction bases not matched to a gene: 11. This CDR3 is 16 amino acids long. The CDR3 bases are TGTGCCAGCAGTCCCGGGACAGGGTTCGGTAGCTACGAGCAGTACTTC. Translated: CASSPGTGFGSYEQYF.

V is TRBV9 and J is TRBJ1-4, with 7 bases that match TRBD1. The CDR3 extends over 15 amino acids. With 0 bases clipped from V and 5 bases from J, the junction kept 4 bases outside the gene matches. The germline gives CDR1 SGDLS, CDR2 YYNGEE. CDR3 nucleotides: TGTGCCAGCAGCGTAGGGCCCAGGGGGAATGAAAAACTGTTTTTT. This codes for CASSVGPRGNEKLFF.

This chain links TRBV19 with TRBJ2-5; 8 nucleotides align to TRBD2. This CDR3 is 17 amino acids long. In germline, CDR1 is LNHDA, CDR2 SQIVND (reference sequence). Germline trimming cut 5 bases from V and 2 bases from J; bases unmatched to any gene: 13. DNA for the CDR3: TGTGCCAGTAGTGGGGTGGGGTTACTAGCGGAACAAGAGACCCAGTACTTC. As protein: CASSGVGLLAEQETQYF.

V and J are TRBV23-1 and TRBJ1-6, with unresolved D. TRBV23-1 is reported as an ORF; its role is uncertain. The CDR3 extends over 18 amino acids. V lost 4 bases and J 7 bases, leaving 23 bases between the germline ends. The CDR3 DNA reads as TGCGCCAGCAGTCCTACCACGCCCGGGGAGGCAGTGAATTCACCCCTCCACTTT. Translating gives CASSPTTPGEAVNSPLHF.

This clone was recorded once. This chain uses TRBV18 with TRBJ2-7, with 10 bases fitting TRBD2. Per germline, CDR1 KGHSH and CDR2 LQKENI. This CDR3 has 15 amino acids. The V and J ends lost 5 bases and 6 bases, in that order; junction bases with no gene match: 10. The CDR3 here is CASSGSSGRAVEQYF. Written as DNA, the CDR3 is TGTGCCAGCTCAGGGAGCAGCGGGAGGGCCGTCGAGCAGTACTTC.

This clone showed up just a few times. The DNA of the CDR3 is TGTGCAAGTCGCTTAGGGTACGAGCGGGAGGGCCGTCGCTACAATGAGCAGTTCTTC. This codes for CASRLGYEREGRRYNEQFF. The J gene is TRBJ2-1, the V gene TRBV12-2; the table's D call, TRBD2, has no DNA check behind it. TRBV12-2 is a recognized pseudogene. This CDR3 is built from 19 residues.

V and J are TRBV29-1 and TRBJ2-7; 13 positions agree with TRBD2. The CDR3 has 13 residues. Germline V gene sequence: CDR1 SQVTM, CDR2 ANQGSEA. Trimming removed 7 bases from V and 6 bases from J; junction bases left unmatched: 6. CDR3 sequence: CSGTGLAGVEQYF. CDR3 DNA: TGCAGCGGGACCGGACTAGCGGGAGTCGAGCAGTACTTC.

The CDR3, as DNA: TGTGCCAGCAGGAACAGGGGGTCGGTGGACGAGCAGTACTTC. Its protein product is CASRNRGSVDEQYF. The rearrangement uses TRBV27 and TRBJ2-7; 8 bases agree with TRBD1. Germline CDR1 and CDR2: MNHEY and SMNVEV (reference sequence). The CDR3 is made up of 14 amino acids. Trimming removed 6 bases from V and 5 bases from J; junction bases left unmatched: 9.

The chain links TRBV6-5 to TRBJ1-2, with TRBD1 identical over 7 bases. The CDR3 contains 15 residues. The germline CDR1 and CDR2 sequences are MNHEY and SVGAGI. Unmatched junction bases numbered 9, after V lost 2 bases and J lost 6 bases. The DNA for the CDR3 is TGTGCCAGCAGTTACGTTAGGGGGCAAGATGATGGCTACACCTTC. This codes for CASSYVRGQDDGYTF.

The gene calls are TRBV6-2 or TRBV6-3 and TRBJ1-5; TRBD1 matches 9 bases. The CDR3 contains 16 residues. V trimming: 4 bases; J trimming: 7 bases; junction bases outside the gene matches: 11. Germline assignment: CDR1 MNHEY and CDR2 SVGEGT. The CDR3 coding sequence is TGTGCCAGCAGTTCCCCCGGGACAGGGTATAGACAGCCCCAGCATTTT. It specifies CASSSPGTGYRQPQHF.

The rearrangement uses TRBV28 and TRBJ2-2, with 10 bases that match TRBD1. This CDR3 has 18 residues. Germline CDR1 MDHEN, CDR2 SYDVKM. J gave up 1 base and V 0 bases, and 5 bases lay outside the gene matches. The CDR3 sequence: CASSLWAGDRGNTGELFF. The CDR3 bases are TGTGCCAGCAGTTTATGGGCTGGGGACAGGGGGAACACCGGGGAGCTGTTTTTT.

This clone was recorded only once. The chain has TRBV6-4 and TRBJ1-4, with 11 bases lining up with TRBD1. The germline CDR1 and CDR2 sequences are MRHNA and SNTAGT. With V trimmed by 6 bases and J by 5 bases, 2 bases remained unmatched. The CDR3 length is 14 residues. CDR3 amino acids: CASSRTGGNEKLFF. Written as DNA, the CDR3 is TGTGCCAGCAGCCGGACAGGGGGCAATGAAAAACTGTTTTTT.

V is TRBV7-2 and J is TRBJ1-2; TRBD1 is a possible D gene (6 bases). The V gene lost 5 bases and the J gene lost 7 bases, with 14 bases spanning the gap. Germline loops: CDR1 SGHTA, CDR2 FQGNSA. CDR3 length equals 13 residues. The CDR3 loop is CASSTTARGGYTF. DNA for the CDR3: TGTGCCAGCAGCACGACCGCCAGGGGTGGCTACACCTTC.

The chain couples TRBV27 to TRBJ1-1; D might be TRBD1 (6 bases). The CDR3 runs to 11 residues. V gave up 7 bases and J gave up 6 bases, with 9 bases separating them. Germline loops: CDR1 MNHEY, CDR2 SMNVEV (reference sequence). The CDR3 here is CASNWGPEAFF. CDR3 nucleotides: TGTGCCAGCAATTGGGGGCCTGAAGCTTTCTTT.

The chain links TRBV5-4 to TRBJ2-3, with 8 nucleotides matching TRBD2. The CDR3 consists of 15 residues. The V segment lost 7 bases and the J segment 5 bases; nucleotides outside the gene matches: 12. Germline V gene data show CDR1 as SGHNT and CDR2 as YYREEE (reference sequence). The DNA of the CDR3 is TGTGCCAGCTATTTCGGGGCGGGAGGAAAAGATACGCAGTATTTT. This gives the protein CASYFGAGGKDTQYF.

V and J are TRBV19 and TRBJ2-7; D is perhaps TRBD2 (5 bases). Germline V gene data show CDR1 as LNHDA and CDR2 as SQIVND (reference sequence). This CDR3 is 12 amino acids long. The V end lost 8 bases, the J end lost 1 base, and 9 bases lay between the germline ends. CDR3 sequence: CASPPGSYEQYF. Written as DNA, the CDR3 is TGTGCCAGTCCTCCGGGATCCTACGAGCAGTACTTC.

The CDR3 loop is CASSPPTGSSGNTIYF. The CDR3 nucleotides are TGTGCCAGCTCACCACCTACAGGGAGCTCTGGAAACACCATATATTTT. This rearrangement joins TRBV18 to TRBJ1-3; possible D gene TRBD1, 6 bases. With 0 bases removed from V and 0 bases from J, the gap between germline ends came to 9 bases. The CDR3 consists of 16 residues. Per germline, CDR1 KGHSH and CDR2 LQKENI.

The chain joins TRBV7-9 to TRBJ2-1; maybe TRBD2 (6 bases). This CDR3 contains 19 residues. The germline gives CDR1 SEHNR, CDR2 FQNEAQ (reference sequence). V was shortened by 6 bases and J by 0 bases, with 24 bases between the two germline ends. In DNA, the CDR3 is TGTGCCAGCAGTCCAATCCAGGGACTCCTTACCAGCTCCTACAATGAGCAGTTCTTC. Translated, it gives CASSPIQGLLTSSYNEQFF.